This T cell receptor beta chain stems from a study of cytomegalovirus exposure and HLA in healthy donors. General observations from the study: Sequencing likely generated an artifact that appeared as a cluster of highly shared sequence variants. An analysis done earlier found most TCR beta V segments productive about 90% or about 30% of the time. HLA restriction was apparent for most CMV-associated TCR beta chains in a later analysis. For most TCR sequences rarity was the rule, although some public TCRs occurred in many donors.

This clone was counted between two and nine times. Its antigen is unidentified. Other DNA variants within this sample encode the same CDR3. V was cut by 3 bases and J by 2 bases, with 7 bases left in between. This CDR3 is 13 amino acids long. Germline-derived CDR1 and CDR2 are KGHSH and LQKENI. The PCR was carried out with 60 Vbeta primers and 13 Jbeta primers. Generated by immunoSEQ multiplex PCR, the TCRdb table keeps only in-frame clones and is missing some. The sample shows approximately 69,000 clones, approximately 81% of them seen only once. The chain employs TRBV18 and TRBJ1-2; D may be TRBD1 (5 bases). The TCR was taken from a woman aged 25 to 39 in good health and CMV-seropositive. The sequenced sample was PBMCs. The CDR3 nucleotides read TGTGCCAGCTCACCCGACAGAAACTATGGCTACACCTTC. The encoded protein is CASSPDRNYGYTF.